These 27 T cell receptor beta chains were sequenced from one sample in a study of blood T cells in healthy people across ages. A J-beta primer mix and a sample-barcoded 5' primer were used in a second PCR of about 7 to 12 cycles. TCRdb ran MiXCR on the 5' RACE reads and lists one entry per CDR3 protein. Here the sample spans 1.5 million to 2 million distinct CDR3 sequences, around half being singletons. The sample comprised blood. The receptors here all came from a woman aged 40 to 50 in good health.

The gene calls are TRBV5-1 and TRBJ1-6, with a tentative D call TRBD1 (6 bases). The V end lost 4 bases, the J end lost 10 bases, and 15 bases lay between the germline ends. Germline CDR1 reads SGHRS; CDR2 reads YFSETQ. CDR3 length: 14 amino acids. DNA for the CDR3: TGCGCCAGCAGCGTGGGACAACGGGGGTCACCCCTCCACTTT. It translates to CASSVGQRGSPLHF.

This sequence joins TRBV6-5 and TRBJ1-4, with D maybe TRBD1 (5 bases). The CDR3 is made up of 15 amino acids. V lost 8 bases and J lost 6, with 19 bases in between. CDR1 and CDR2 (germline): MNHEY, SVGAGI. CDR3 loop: CASGKGVSADEKLFF. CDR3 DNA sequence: TGTGCCAGCGGAAAAGGGGTCTCGGCAGATGAAAAACTGTTTTTT.

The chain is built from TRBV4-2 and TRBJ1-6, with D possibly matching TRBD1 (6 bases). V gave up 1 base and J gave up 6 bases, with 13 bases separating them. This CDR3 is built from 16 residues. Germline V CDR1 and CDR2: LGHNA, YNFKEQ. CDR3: CASSQGGQGANSPLHF. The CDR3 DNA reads TGTGCCAGCAGCCAAGGGGGACAAGGGGCTAATTCACCCCTCCACTTT.

The CDR3 DNA sequence: TGCAGTGCTAGTCTGCTAGCGGGGGGAATACAAGAGACCCAGTACTTC. Amino acids: CSASLLAGGIQETQYF. The chain employs TRBV20-1 and TRBJ2-5; 11 positions match TRBD2. After removal of 3 bases from V and 2 bases from J, the junction contained 8 bases not matched to a gene. The CDR3 runs to 16 residues. Per germline, CDR1 DFQATT and CDR2 SNEGSKA (reference sequence).

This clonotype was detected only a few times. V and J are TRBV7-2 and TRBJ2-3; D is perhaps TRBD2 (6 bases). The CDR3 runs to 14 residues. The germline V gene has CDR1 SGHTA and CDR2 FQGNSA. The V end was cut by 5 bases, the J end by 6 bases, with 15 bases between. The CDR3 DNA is TGTGCCAGCAGCCCGCCGGGAGCGTTCGATACGCAGTATTTT. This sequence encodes CASSPPGAFDTQYF.

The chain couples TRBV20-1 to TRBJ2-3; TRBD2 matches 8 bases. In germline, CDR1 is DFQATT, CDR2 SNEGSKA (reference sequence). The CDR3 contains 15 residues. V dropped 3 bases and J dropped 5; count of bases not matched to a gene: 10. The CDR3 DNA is TGCAGTGCTAGCCCAAGCGGGGGAATGGTAGATACGCAGTATTTT. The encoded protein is CSASPSGGMVDTQYF.

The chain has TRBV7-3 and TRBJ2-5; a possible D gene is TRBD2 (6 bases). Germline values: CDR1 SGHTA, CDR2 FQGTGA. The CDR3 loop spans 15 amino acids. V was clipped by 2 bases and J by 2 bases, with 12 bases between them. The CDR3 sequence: CASSLYGGAQETQYF. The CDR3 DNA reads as TGTGCCAGCAGCTTATACGGCGGGGCACAAGAGACCCAGTACTTC.

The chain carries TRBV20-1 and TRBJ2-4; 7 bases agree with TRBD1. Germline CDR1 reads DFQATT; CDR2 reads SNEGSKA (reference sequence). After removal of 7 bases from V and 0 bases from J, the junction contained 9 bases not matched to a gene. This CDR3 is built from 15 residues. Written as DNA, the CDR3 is TGCAGTGGAACAGGGGCAGGAGTAGCCAAAAACATTCAGTACTTC. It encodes CSGTGAGVAKNIQYF.

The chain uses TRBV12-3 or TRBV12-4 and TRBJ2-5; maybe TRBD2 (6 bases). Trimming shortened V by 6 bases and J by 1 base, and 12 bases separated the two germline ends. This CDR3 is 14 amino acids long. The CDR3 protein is CASSIGGLQETQYF. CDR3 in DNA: TGTGCCAGCAGCATCGGGGGTCTCCAAGAGACCCAGTACTTC.

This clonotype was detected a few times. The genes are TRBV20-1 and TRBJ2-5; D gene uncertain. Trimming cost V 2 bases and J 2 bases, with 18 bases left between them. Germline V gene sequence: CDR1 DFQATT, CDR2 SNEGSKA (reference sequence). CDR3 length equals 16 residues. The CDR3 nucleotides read TGCAGTGCTAGACCGCTCGAGGTGTGGGTTCAAGAGACCCAGTACTTC. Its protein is CSARPLEVWVQETQYF.

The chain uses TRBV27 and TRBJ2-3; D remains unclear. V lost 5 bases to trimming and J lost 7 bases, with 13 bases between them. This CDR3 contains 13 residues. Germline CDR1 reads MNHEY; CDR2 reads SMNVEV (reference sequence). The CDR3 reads CASSPPLTYTQYF. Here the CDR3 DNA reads TGTGCCAGCAGTCCCCCGTTGACCTATACGCAGTATTTT.

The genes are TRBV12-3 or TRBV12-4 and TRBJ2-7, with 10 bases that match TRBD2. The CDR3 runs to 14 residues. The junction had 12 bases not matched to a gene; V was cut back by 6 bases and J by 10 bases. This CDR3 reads CASSAGTSAWAQYF. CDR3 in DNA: TGTGCCAGCAGCGCCGGGACTAGCGCATGGGCCCAGTACTTC.

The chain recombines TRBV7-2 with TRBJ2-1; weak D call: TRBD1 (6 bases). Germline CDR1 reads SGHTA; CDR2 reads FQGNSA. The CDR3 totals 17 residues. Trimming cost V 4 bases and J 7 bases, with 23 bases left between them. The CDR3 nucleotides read TGTGCCAGCAGCTCTCCCTTCGGGGAGACAGGCCCTAATGAGCAGTTCTTC. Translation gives CASSSPFGETGPNEQFF.

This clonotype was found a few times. CDR3 loop: CSARDGLARETQYF. In nucleotides, the CDR3 is TGCAGTGCTAGAGACGGGCTAGCGAGGGAGACCCAGTACTTC. The gene calls are TRBV20-1 and TRBJ2-5; TRBD2 is a possible D gene (6 bases). Germline V gives CDR1 DFQATT, CDR2 SNEGSKA (reference sequence). V lost 0 bases to trimming and J lost 5 bases, with 13 bases between them. The CDR3 is 14 amino acids.

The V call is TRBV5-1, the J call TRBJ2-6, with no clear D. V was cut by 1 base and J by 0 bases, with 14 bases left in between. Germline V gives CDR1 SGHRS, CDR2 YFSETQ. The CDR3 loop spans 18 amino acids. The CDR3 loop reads CASSLMVKTHSGANVLTF. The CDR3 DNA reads TGCGCCAGCAGCTTGATGGTAAAGACCCACTCTGGGGCCAACGTCCTGACTTTC.

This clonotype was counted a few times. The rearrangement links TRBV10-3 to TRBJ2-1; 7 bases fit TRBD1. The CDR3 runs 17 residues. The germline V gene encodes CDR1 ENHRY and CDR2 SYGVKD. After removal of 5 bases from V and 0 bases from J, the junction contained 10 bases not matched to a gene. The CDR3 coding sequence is TGTGCCATCAGTTCTCTCGGGACAGTGAGCTCCTACAATGAGCAGTTCTTC. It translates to CAISSLGTVSSYNEQFF.

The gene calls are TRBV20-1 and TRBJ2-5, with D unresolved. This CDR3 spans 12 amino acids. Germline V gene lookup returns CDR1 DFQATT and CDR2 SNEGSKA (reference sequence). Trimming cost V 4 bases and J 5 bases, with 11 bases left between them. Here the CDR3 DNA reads TGCAGTGCTATGCGGATGGGCGAGACCCAGTACTTC. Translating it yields CSAMRMGETQYF.

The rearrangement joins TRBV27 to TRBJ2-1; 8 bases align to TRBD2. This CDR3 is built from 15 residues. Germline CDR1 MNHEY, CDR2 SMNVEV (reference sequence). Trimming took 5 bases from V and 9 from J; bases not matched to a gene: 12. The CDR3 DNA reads TGTGCCAGCAGTCTTACAGCGGGGGCGAGTAGTGAGCAGTTCTTC. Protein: CASSLTAGASSEQFF.

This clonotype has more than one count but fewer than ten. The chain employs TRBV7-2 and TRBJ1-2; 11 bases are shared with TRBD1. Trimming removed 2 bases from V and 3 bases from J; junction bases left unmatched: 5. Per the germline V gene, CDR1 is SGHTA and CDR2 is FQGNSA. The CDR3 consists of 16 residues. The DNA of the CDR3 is TGTGCCAGCAGCTTATGGACAGGGGGCGCGGACTATGGCTACACCTTC. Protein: CASSLWTGGADYGYTF.

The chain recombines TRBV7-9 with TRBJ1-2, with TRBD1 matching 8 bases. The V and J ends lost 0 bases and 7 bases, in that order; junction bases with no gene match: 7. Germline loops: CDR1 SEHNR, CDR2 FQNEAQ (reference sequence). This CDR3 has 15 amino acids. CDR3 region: CASSLATGAGGGYTF. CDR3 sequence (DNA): TGTGCCAGCAGCTTAGCGACAGGGGCTGGTGGTGGCTACACCTTC.

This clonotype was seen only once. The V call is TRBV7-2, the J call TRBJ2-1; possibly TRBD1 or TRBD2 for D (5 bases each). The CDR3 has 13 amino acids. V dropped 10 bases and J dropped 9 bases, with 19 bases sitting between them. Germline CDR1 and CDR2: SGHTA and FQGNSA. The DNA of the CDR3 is TGTGCCATCAAGTTCAGGGTGGCGGGTGAGCAGTTCTTC. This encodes CAIKFRVAGEQFF.

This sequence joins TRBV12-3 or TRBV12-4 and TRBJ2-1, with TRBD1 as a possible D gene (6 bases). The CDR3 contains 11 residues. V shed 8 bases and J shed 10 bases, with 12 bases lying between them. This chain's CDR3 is CASCYRDEQFF. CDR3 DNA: TGTGCCAGCTGCTACAGGGACGAGCAGTTCTTC.

CDR3 amino acids: CASSEVSWAGAKNIQYF. In nucleotides, the CDR3 is TGCGCCAGCAGTGAGGTTTCGTGGGCAGGGGCTAAAAACATTCAGTACTTC. The genes are TRBV10-2 and TRBJ2-4; perhaps TRBD1 as D (6 bases). Per germline, CDR1 WSHSY and CDR2 SAAADI. Between the trimmed V and J ends, which lost 2 bases and 4 bases, there was a span of 18 bases. This CDR3 contains 17 residues.

CDR3 protein: CASSSGRTQSSYNEQFF. The CDR3 DNA reads TGTGCCAGCAGTTCCGGACGGACCCAGAGCTCCTACAATGAGCAGTTCTTC. The chain employs TRBV6-2 or TRBV6-3 and TRBJ2-1, with D hard to call. This CDR3 is 17 amino acids long. Between the trimmed V and J ends, which lost 4 bases and 0 bases, there was a span of 16 bases. Germline CDR1 MNHEY, CDR2 SVGEGT.

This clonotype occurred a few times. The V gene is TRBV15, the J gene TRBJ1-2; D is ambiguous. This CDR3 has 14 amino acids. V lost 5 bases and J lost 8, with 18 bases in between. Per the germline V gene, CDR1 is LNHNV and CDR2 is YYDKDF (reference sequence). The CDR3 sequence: CATSSKAAYSGYTF. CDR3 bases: TGTGCCACCAGCTCGAAGGCAGCTTATAGCGGCTACACCTTC.

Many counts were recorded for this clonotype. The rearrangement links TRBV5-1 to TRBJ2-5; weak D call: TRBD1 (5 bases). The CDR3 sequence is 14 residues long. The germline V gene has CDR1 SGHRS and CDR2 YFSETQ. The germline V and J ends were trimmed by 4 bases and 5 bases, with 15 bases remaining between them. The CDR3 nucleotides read TGCGCCAGCAGCCTGTCACCAGGGATCGAGACCCAGTACTTC. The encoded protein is CASSLSPGIETQYF.

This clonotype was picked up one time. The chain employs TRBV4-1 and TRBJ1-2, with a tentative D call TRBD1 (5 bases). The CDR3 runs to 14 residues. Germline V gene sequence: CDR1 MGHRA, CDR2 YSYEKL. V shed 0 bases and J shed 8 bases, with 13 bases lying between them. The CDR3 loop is CASSQDRAGSGYTF. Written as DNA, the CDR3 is TGCGCCAGCAGCCAAGATCGGGCAGGGTCCGGCTACACCTTC.